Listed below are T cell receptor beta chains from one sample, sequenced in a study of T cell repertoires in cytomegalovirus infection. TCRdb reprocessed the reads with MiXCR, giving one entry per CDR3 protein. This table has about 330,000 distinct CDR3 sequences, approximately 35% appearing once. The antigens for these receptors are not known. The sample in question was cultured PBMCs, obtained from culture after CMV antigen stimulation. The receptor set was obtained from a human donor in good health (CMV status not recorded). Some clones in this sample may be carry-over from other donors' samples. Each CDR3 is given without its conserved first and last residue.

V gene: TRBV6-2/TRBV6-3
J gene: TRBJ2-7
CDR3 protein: ASTQTSLVGEQY

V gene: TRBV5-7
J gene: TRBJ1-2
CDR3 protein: ASSLLQEKKSNYGYT

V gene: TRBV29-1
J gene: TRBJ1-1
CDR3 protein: SVVPANTEAF

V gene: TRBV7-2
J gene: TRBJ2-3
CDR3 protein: ADGLAANTDTQY

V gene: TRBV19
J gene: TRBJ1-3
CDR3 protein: ASSFVGTLGNTIY

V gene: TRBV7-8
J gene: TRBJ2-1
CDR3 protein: ASSSWTGMSYNEQF

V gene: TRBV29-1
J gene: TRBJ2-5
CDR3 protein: SVKGVQETQY

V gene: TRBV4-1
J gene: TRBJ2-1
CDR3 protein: ASSPSGGGPPYNEQF

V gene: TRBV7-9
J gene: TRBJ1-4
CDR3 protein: ASSLTGERPFEKLF

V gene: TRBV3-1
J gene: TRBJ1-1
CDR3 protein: ASSQALQGAVNTEAF

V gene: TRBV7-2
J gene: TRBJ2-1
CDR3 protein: ASSPSLAYNEQF

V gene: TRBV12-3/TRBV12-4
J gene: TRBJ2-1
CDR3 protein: ASSLAMSDEQF

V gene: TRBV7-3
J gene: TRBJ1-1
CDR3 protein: ASSFRRNTEAF

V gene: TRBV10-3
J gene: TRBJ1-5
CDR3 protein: AISVLENQPQH

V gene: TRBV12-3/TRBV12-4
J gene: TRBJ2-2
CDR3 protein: ASSPPNGELF

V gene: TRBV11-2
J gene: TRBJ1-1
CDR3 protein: ASSLLDRGAEAF

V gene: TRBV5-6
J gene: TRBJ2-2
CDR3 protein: ASSLEGLADTGELF

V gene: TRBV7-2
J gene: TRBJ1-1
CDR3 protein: ASSPLQVNTEAF

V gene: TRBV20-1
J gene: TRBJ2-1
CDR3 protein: SARDRTSGSNEQF

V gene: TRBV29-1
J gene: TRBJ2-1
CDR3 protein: SVMGLAGGSYNEQF

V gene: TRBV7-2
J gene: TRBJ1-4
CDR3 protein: ASSPRLRETNEKLF

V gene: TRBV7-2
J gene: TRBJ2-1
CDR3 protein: ASSQTGGRYNEQF

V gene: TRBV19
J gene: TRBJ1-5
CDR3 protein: ASSIVGTGAQPQH

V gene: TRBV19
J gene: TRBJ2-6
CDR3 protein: ASSIDPGVRSGANVLT

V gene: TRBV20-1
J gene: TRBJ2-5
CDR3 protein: SAPVVAEQETQY

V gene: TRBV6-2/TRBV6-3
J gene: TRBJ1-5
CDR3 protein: ASSPGTEGNQPQH

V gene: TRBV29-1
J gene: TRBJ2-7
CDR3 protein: SVAVGTYEQY

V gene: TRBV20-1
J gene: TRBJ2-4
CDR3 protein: SAREGSGQQNIQY

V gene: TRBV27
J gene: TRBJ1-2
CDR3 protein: ASSATPVGRYT

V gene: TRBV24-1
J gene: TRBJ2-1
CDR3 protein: ATSDLPGEQF

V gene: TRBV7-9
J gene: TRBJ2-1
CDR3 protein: ASSSPGNDEQF

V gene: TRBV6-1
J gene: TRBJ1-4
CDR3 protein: ASSVWDRRGEKLF

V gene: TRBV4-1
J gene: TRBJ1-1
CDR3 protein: ASSQARKGTEAF

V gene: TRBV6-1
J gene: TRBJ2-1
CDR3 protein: ASSDLVNEQF

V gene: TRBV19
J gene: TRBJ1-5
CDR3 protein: ASSIFGTGASQPQH

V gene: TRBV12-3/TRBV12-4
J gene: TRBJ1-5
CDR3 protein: ASTRDSGNQPQH

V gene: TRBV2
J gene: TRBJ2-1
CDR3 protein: ASLLPGAPGEQF

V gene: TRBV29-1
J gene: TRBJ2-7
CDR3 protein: SVEDGQAYEQY

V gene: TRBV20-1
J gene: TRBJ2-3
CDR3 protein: SARPSWRAFADTQY

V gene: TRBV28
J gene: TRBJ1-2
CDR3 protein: ASSLDRVPAGYGYT

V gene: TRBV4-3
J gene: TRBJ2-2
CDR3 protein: ASSQERIAGGGTGELF